A single sample gave rise to the 29 T cell receptor beta chains below, sequenced in a study of low-dose radiotherapy and immunotherapy resistance in tumors. Primers targeting TRAV and TRBV primed first-strand cDNA, covering alpha and beta chains. A constant-region primer paired with the V-primer adapter amplified TCRs over 20 PCR cycles. TCRdb itself ran the reads through MiXCR, one entry per CDR3 protein. The sample shows 100,000 or so distinct CDR3 sequences, less than 25% of them seen only once. Time point: after trial treatment. Treatment given: LDRT plus nivolumab, ipilimumab, low-dose cyclophosphamide and aspirin (RACIN trial). The specimen was PBMCs, collected after low-dose radiotherapy plus immunotherapy. The receptors here all came from a male donor with prostate cancer.

This clonotype showed up many times. V and J are TRBV7-2 and TRBJ2-3; D gene uncertain. The ends were cut back, 1 base at V and 0 bases at J, with 5 bases in the middle. The CDR3 has 14 residues. Germline V gene lookup returns CDR1 SGHTA and CDR2 FQGNSA. In DNA form, the CDR3 reads TGTGCCAGCAGCTTAGTGGTCAGCACAGATACGCAGTATTTT. It translates to CASSLVVSTDTQYF.

This clonotype was recorded many times. The rearrangement joins TRBV18 to TRBJ2-3; no definite D call. From germline, CDR1 is KGHSH and CDR2 LQKENI. The CDR3 totals 15 residues. The V gene lost 2 bases and the J gene lost 0 bases, with 9 bases spanning the gap. The CDR3 sequence: CASSPRVTSTDTQYF. CDR3 in DNA: TGTGCCAGCTCACCAAGGGTAACAAGCACAGATACGCAGTATTTT.

The J gene is TRBJ1-5, the V gene TRBV6-2 or TRBV6-3; D is unresolved. Trimming left V 4 bases short and J 5 bases short, with 6 bases between. CDR3 length: 12 residues. Germline values: CDR1 MNHEY, CDR2 SVGEGT. The CDR3 DNA sequence: TGTGCCAGCAGTTTGCAATATCAGCCCCAGCATTTT. This translates into CASSLQYQPQHF.

The gene calls are TRBV19 and TRBJ1-4, with D tentatively TRBD1 (5 bases). The V end lost 7 bases, the J end lost 2 bases, and 14 bases lay between the germline ends. Germline CDR1 LNHDA, CDR2 SQIVND (reference sequence). The CDR3 contains 15 residues. The CDR3 DNA is TGTGCCAGTACCGCGGGGGGTGTTACTAATGAAAAACTGTTTTTT. It is translated as CASTAGGVTNEKLFF.

This clonotype came up many times. The chain recombines TRBV18 with TRBJ1-1, with 10 bases identical to TRBD1. The CDR3 totals 14 residues. Germline trimming cut 1 base from V and 6 bases from J; bases unmatched to any gene: 2. Per the germline V gene, CDR1 is KGHSH and CDR2 is LQKENI. The CDR3 DNA reads TGTGCCAGCTCACCACGGGACAGGGGCGCTGAAGCTTTCTTT. Encoded protein: CASSPRDRGAEAFF.

This clonotype has ten or more counts. This chain joins TRBV19 and TRBJ2-3; TRBD1 matches at 9 bases. After removal of 5 bases from V and 2 bases from J, the junction contained 8 bases not matched to a gene. This CDR3 comprises 16 residues. CDR1 and CDR2 (germline): LNHDA, SQIVND (reference sequence). CDR3 loop: CASSFIGQGPTDTQYF. CDR3 nucleotide sequence: TGTGCCAGTAGTTTTATCGGACAGGGGCCCACAGATACGCAGTATTTT.

The J gene is TRBJ2-1, the V gene TRBV27; D not certain. This CDR3 has 15 amino acids. Trimming pared 6 bases from V and 0 bases from J, leaving 12 bases between. Germline assignment: CDR1 MNHEY and CDR2 SMNVEV (reference sequence). CDR3 in amino acids: CASRALGGSYNEQFF. The CDR3 DNA is TGTGCCAGCAGGGCCCTGGGTGGCTCCTACAATGAGCAGTTCTTC.

The gene calls are TRBV6-8 and TRBJ1-2, with 8 bases aligning to TRBD1. CDR1 MNHGY and CDR2 SAAAGT come from the germline V gene. The length of the CDR3 is 14 residues. Trimming removed 3 bases from V and 3 bases from J; junction bases left unmatched: 3. The CDR3 region has the DNA TGTGCCAGCAGTTATGGACAGGGCCACTATGGCTACACCTTC. Translation gives CASSYGQGHYGYTF.

In the case of this clonotype: Sequence at one end of the junction differs from germline and may be a read error. V gene TRBV3-1 combines with J gene TRBJ1-2; D is unresolved. The germline gives CDR1 LGHDT, CDR2 YNNKEL (reference sequence). CDR3 length equals 13 residues. CDR3 amino acids: CASSLSSYYGYTF. DNA for the CDR3: TGCGCCAGCAGCCTTAGTTCATACTATGGCTACACCTTC.

This clonotype was counted ten times or more. The chain combines TRBV6-2 or TRBV6-3 with TRBJ2-2; TRBD2 aligns across 12 bases. The CDR3 loop spans 16 amino acids. V lost 8 bases to trimming and J lost 1 base; unmatched junction nucleotides: 5. Germline V gene lookup returns CDR1 MNHEY and CDR2 SVGEGT. Here the CDR3 DNA reads TGTGCCAGCGGACTAGCGGGGACTTGGAACACCGGGGAGCTGTTTTTT. Its protein is CASGLAGTWNTGELFF.

In this sample, this clonotype turned up many times. The chain uses TRBV5-1 and TRBJ2-5; D remains ambiguous. Looked up from germline, CDR1 is SGHRS and CDR2 is YFSETQ. Deletions cut 3 bases from V and 5 bases from J, with 14 bases between. The CDR3 loop spans 14 amino acids. The CDR3 coding sequence is TGCGCCAGCAGCTACCTGGATGGGTGGGAGACCCAGTACTTC. Translation gives CASSYLDGWETQYF.

This clonotype showed up many times. The V gene is TRBV20-1, the J gene TRBJ2-7, with D perhaps TRBD1 (6 bases). The CDR3 sequence is 13 residues long. V was pared by 5 bases and J by 5 bases, with 16 bases between. In germline, CDR1 is DFQATT, CDR2 SNEGSKA (reference sequence). CDR3 in amino acids: CSAQRTAGNEQYF. The DNA of the CDR3 is TGCAGTGCTCAACGGACAGCCGGCAACGAGCAGTACTTC.

This clonotype was recorded at least ten times. The rearrangement joins TRBV11-2 to TRBJ2-7; D not resolved. Germline CDR1 reads SGHAT; CDR2 reads FQNNGV. Trimming took 6 bases from V and 0 from J, leaving 12 bases between them. The length of the CDR3 is 14 residues. In DNA form, the CDR3 reads TGTGCCAGCAGACCGACATTTATCTCCTACGAGCAGTACTTC. Translating it yields CASRPTFISYEQYF. The full variable domain, completed using reference TRBV11-2 and TRBJ2-7, is EAGVAQSPRYKIIEKRQSVAFWCNPISGHATLYWYQQILGQGPKLLIQFQNNGVVDDSQLPKDRFSAERLKGVDSTLKIQPAKLEDSAVYLCASRPTFISYEQYFGPGTRLTVT.

Regarding this clonotype: A far larger clone is off by one base, so a read error is likely. The chain couples TRBV2 to TRBJ2-5; 7 positions agree with TRBD1. Germline loops: CDR1 SNHLY, CDR2 FYNNEI. This CDR3 region has 13 residues. V shed 7 bases and J 11 bases; nucleotides not matched to a gene: 13. CDR3 in amino acids: CASTRDRDNEQYF. The CDR3 DNA follows: TGTGCCAGCACTCGGGACAGAGACAATGAGCAGTACTTC.

At least ten counts were recorded for this clonotype. The gene calls are TRBV6-6 and TRBJ1-1; D uncertain. V was trimmed by 8 bases and J by 7 bases, leaving 11 bases between them. Germline CDR1 MNHNY, CDR2 SVGAGI (reference sequence). This CDR3 spans 11 amino acids. In DNA, the CDR3 is TGTGCCAGCTCGACCCAAGGTGAAGCTTTCTTT. Translation: CASSTQGEAFF.

V usage is TRBV6-8 and J usage is TRBJ2-1, with D possibly being TRBD2 (6 bases). This CDR3 has 14 amino acids. CDR1 and CDR2 (germline): MNHGY, SAAAGT. V lost 5 bases to trimming and J lost 6 bases, with 14 bases between them. The CDR3, as DNA: TGTGCCAGCAGTCGAGAGGGGACTCTCAATGAGCAGTTCTTC. Protein sequence: CASSREGTLNEQFF.

This clonotype was counted at least ten times. The chain joins TRBV6-5 to TRBJ1-2, with a weak D call TRBD1 (6 bases). Trimming took off 6 bases at V and 8 bases at J, with 19 bases between the two ends. Germline V gene sequence: CDR1 MNHEY, CDR2 SVGAGI. This CDR3 contains 14 residues. The DNA for the CDR3 is TGTGCCAGCAGACGGGATTCGGGGGCCGAAGGCTACACCTTC. Its protein product is CASRRDSGAEGYTF.

This clonotype was detected ten times or more. V is TRBV19 and J is TRBJ1-1; D gene unclear. V lost 4 bases, J lost 0 bases, and 9 bases lay in between. Germline loops: CDR1 LNHDA, CDR2 SQIVND (reference sequence). The CDR3 covers 14 residues. CDR3 loop: CASSTDRVNTEAFF. CDR3 coding DNA: TGTGCCAGTAGTACGGACCGGGTGAACACTGAAGCTTTCTTT.

There are many counts of this clonotype. The chain carries TRBV29-1 and TRBJ2-1; D is undetermined. The CDR3 has 11 amino acids. Germline assignment: CDR1 SQVTM and CDR2 ANQGSEA. The V end was cut by 6 bases, the J end by 9 bases, with 12 bases between. The CDR3 region is CSVILMGEQFF. The CDR3 DNA reads TGCAGCGTCATTCTAATGGGTGAGCAGTTCTTC.

This clonotype was observed a few times. CDR3 in DNA: TGTGCCAGCAGTGAAAGGGTAGCCTACGAGCAGTACTTC. Protein sequence: CASSERVAYEQYF. This sequence joins TRBV25-1 and TRBJ2-7, with unresolved D. The CDR3 consists of 13 residues. Looked up from germline, CDR1 is MGHDK and CDR2 is SYGVNS. Trimming pared 2 bases from V and 2 bases from J, leaving 7 bases between.

The rearrangement links TRBV20-1 to TRBJ1-1, with D perhaps TRBD1 (5 bases). Per the germline V gene, CDR1 is DFQATT and CDR2 is SNEGSKA (reference sequence). This CDR3 is 13 amino acids long. V lost 1 base, J lost 1 base, and 7 bases lay in between. The CDR3 protein is CSARVQGNTEAFF. The CDR3 DNA reads as TGCAGTGCTAGAGTGCAGGGGAACACTGAAGCTTTCTTT.

This clonotype appeared many times. The CDR3 here is CASTTNYGYTF. In nucleotides, the CDR3 is TGTGCCAGCACCACTAACTATGGCTACACCTTC. This rearrangement joins TRBV27 to TRBJ1-2, with D hard to call. The CDR3 runs 11 residues. V lost 7 bases and J lost 0, with 3 bases in between. CDR1 and CDR2 (germline): MNHEY, SMNVEV (reference sequence).

Worth noting for this clonotype: Compared with germline, one end of the junction differs, possibly owing to a read error. The chain uses TRBV7-1 and TRBJ2-5, with D possibly matching TRBD2 (6 bases). TRBV7-1 is labeled an ORF, and its function is uncertain. The CDR3 consists of 14 residues. CDR3 bases: TGTGCCAGCAGCGAGAGGAGGGGAGCGGAGACCCAGTGCTTC. It is translated as CASSERRGAETQCF.

This clonotype has a count of ten or more. The chain is built from TRBV5-1 and TRBJ1-3, with no clear D. V was pared by 5 bases and J by 0 bases, with 12 bases between. This CDR3 spans 15 amino acids. Germline V gene sequence: CDR1 SGHRS, CDR2 YFSETQ. Here the CDR3 reads CASRPEPSSGNTIYF. For the CDR3, the DNA is TGCGCCAGCAGGCCGGAACCTTCCTCTGGAAACACCATATATTTT.

This clonotype was recorded at least ten times. The V and J genes are TRBV7-8 and TRBJ1-2; no firm D call. Germline loops: CDR1 SGHVS, CDR2 FQNEAQ. The CDR3 runs 14 residues. The V gene lost 1 base and the J gene lost 2 bases, with 8 bases spanning the gap. CDR3 coding DNA: TGTGCCAGCAGCTTAGTCCCAGGAAACTATGGCTACACCTTC. Protein sequence: CASSLVPGNYGYTF.

This clonotype was detected ten times or more. V and J are TRBV11-2 and TRBJ1-6, with D possibly matching TRBD1 (5 bases). The germline CDR1 and CDR2 sequences are SGHAT and FQNNGV. Trimming shortened V by 5 bases and J by 10 bases, and 15 bases separated the two germline ends. The CDR3 is made up of 14 amino acids. The CDR3: CASSTPGKQSPLHF. The DNA of the CDR3 is TGTGCCAGCAGCACCCCAGGGAAGCAGTCACCCCTCCACTTT.

This clonotype appeared many times. This chain links TRBV2 with TRBJ2-1; 14 nucleotides line up with TRBD2. Per germline, CDR1 SNHLY and CDR2 FYNNEI. J lost 6 bases, V lost 8 bases, and 9 bases had no gene match. The CDR3 sequence is 16 residues long. CDR3 in amino acids: CASEEGGTSGGNEQFF. In DNA, the CDR3 is TGTGCCAGCGAGGAAGGGGGGACTAGCGGGGGCAATGAGCAGTTCTTC.

Many counts were recorded for this clonotype. The V gene is TRBV5-1, the J gene TRBJ1-2; 9 bases are shared with TRBD1. The CDR3 covers 15 residues. Germline V lookup: CDR1 SGHRS, CDR2 YFSETQ. V lost 7 bases, J lost 4 bases, and 11 bases stayed unmatched. This CDR3 is CASDTGQGNSYGYTF. In nucleotides, the CDR3 is TGCGCCAGCGACACAGGACAGGGGAACTCCTATGGCTACACCTTC.

A few counts support this clonotype. The chain employs TRBV6-5 and TRBJ2-3; unclear D gene. The CDR3 length is 12 residues. Germline loops: CDR1 MNHEY, CDR2 SVGAGI. Trimming removed 8 bases from V and 2 bases from J, with 8 bases in between. The DNA for the CDR3 is TGTGCCAGCGGGGTGGACACAGATACGCAGTATTTT. Its protein product is CASGVDTDTQYF.